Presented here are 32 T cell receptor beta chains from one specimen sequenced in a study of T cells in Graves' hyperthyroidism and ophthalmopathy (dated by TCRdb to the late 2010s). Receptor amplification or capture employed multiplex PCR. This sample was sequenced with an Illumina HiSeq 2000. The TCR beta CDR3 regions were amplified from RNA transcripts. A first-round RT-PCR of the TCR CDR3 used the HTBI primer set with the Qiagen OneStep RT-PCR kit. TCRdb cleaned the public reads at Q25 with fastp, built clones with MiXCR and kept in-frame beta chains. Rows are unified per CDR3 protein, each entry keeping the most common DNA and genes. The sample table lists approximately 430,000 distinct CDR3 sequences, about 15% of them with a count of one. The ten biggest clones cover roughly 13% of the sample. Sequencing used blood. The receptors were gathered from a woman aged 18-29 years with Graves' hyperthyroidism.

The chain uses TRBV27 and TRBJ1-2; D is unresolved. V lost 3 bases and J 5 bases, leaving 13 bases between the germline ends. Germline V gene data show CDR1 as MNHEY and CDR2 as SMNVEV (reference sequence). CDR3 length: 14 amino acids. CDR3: CASSLIGIGYGYTF. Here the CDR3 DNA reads TGTGCCAGCAGTTTGATTGGGATCGGATATGGCTACACCTTC.

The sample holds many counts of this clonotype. CDR3 in DNA: TGTGCCAGCAGTGAATTTAGGGAAGTGATGCCCCAGCATTTT. This gives the protein CASSEFREVMPQHF. This chain connects TRBV2 to TRBJ1-5; D is ambiguous. V was trimmed by 2 bases and J by 9 bases, leaving 14 bases between them. This CDR3 region has 14 residues. CDR1 and CDR2 from the germline V gene are SNHLY and FYNNEI. The whole variable domain, remainder taken from reference TRBV2 and TRBJ1-5, is EPEVTQTPSHQVTQMGQEVILRCVPISNHLYFYWYRQILGQKVEFLVSFYNNEISEKSEIFDDQFSVERPDGSNFTLKIRSTKLEDSAMYFCASSEFREVMPQHFGDGTRLSIL.

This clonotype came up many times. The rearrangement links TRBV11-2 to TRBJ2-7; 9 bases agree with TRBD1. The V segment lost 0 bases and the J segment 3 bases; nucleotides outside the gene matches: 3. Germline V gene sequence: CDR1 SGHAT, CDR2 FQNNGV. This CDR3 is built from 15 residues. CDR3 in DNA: TGTGCCAGCAGCTTAGAGCCGGGACAGGGCTACGAGCAGTACTTC. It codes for CASSLEPGQGYEQYF.

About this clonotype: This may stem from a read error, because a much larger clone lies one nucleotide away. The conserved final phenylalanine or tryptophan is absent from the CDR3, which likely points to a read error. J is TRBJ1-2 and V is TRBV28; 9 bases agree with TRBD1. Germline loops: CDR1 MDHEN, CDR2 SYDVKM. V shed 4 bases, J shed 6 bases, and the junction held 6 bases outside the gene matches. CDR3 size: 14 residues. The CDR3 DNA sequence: TGTGCCAGCAGTTCATACGGGACAGGGAATGGCTACACCCTC. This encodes CASSSYGTGNGYTL.

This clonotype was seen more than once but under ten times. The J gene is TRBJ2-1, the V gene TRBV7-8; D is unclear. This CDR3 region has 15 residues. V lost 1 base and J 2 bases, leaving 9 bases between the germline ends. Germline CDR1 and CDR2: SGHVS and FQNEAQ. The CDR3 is CASSLDFAAYNEQFF. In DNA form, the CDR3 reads TGTGCCAGCAGCTTAGATTTTGCCGCCTACAATGAGCAGTTCTTC.

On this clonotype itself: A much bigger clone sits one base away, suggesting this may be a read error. CDR3 coding DNA: TGTGCCAGCAGTTACTCGACAGCCTTTAATGGAAAACTGTTTTTT. This translates into CASSYSTAFNGKLFF. V is TRBV6-5 and J is TRBJ1-4, with D possibly matching TRBD1 (5 bases). The CDR3 spans 15 residues. CDR1 and CDR2 (germline): MNHEY, SVGAGI.

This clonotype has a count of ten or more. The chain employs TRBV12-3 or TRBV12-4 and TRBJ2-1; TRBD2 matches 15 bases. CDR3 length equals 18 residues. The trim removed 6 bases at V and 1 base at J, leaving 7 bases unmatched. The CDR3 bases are TGTGCCAGCAGCCAGGGACTAGCGGGGGGTTCATCCTACAATGAGCAGTTCTTC. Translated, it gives CASSQGLAGGSSYNEQFF.

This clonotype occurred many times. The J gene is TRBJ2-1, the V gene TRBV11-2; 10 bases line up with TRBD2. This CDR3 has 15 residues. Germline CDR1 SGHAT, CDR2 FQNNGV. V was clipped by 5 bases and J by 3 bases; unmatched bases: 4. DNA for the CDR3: TGTGCCAGCAGCCCTAGCGGGGGATACTACAATGAGCAGTTCTTC. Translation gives CASSPSGGYYNEQFF.

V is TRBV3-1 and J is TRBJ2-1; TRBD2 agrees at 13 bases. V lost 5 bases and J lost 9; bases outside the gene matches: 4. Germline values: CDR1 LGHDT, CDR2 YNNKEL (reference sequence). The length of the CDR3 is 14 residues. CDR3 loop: CASSTGLAGVEQFF. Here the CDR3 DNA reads TGTGCCAGCAGCACCGGACTAGCGGGAGTTGAGCAGTTCTTC.

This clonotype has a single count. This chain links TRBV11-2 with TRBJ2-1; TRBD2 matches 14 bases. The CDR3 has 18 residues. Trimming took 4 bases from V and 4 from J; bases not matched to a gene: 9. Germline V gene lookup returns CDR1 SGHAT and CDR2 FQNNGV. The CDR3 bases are TGTGCCAGCAGCTCCGGGACTAGCGGGAGAATCTTTTACAATGAGCAGTTCTTC. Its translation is CASSSGTSGRIFYNEQFF.

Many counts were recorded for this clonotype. In nucleotides, the CDR3 is TGTGCCAGCAGCCCTGCTTTAGGGGCGGGGAACACTGAAGCTTTCTTT. Translating gives CASSPALGAGNTEAFF. The chain couples TRBV11-2 to TRBJ1-1; D possibly corresponds to TRBD1 (5 bases). CDR1 and CDR2 (germline): SGHAT, FQNNGV. This CDR3 is 16 amino acids long. The V and J ends lost 5 bases and 1 base respectively, with 17 bases between them.

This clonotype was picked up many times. The CDR3 DNA sequence: TGTGCCATCAGTGAGCGGACGCTAGCCAATGAGCAGTTCTTC. Protein product: CAISERTLANEQFF. This rearrangement joins TRBV10-3 to TRBJ2-1; D perhaps matches TRBD2 (5 bases). Germline CDR1 and CDR2: ENHRY and SYGVKD. This CDR3 spans 14 amino acids. V was cut by 2 bases and J by 6 bases, with 11 bases left in between.

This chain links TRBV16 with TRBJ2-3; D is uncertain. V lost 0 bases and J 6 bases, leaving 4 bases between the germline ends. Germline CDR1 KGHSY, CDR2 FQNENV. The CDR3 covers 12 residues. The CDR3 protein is CASSQSLDTQYF. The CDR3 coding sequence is TGTGCCAGCAGCCAATCTCTTGATACGCAGTATTTT.

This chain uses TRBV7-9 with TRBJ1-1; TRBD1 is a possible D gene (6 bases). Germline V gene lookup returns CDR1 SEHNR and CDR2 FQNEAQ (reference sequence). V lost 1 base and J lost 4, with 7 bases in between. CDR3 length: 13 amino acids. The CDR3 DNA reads TGTGCCAGCAGCTTAGGGACAGTCACTGAAGCTTTCTTT. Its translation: CASSLGTVTEAFF.

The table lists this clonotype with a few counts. The CDR3 loop reads CASSQEVAGRTTDTQYF. As DNA, the CDR3 is TGCGCCAGCAGCCAAGAGGTAGCGGGGAGAACCACAGATACGCAGTATTTT. The J gene is TRBJ2-3, the V gene TRBV4-1; 8 bases agree with TRBD2. This CDR3 has 17 residues. J was trimmed by 2 bases and V by 0 bases; bases with no gene match: 7. The germline gives CDR1 MGHRA, CDR2 YSYEKL.

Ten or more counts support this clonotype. The CDR3 sequence: CASTTEGAIMNTEAFF. The CDR3 DNA follows: TGTGCCAGCACAACCGAGGGGGCGATCATGAACACTGAAGCTTTCTTT. This chain connects TRBV6-1 to TRBJ1-1, with 7 bases that match TRBD1. The V gene's germline CDR1 is MNHNS and CDR2 SASEGT. V shed 7 bases, J shed 0 bases, and the junction held 11 bases outside the gene matches. The CDR3 sequence is 16 residues long.

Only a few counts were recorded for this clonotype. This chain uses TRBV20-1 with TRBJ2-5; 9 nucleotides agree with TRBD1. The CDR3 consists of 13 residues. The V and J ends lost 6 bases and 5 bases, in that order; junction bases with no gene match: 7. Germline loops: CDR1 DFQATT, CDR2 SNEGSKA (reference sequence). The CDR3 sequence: CSAYRGLGETQYF. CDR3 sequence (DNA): TGCAGTGCCTACAGGGGGCTAGGGGAGACCCAGTACTTC.

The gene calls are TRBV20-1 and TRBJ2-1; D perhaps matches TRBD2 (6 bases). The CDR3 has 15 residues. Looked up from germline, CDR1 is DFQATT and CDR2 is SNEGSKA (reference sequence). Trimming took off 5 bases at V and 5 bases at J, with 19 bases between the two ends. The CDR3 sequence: CSAQTIGRSHNEQFF. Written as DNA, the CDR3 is TGCAGTGCTCAGACTATCGGGAGATCCCACAATGAGCAGTTCTTC.

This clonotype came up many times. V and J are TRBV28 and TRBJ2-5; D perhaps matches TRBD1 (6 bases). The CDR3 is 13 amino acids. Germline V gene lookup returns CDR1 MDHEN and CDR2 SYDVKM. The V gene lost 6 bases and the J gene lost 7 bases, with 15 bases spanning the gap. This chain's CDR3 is CASSFVQGGTQYF. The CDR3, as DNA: TGTGCCAGCAGCTTCGTTCAAGGGGGGACCCAGTACTTC. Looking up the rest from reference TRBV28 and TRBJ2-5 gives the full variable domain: DVKVTQSSRYLVKRTGEKVFLECVQDMDHENMFWYRQDPGLGLRLIYFSYDVKMKEKGDIPEGYSVSREKKERFSLILESASTNQTSMYLCASSFVQGGTQYFGPGTRLLVL.

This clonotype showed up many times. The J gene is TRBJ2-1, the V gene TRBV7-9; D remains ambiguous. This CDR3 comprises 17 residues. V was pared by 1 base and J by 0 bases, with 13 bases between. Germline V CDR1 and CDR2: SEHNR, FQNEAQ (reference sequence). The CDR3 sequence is CASSLGSGLSSYNEQFF. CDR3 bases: TGTGCCAGCAGCTTAGGGTCCGGGCTTAGCTCCTACAATGAGCAGTTCTTC.

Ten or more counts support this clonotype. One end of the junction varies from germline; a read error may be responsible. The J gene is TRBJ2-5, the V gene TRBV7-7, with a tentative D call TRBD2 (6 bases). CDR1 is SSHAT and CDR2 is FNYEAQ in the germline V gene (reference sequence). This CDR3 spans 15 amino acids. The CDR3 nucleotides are TGTGCTAGCAGCTTAGTAGGGCCCCCGGAGGGGACCCAGTACTTC. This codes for CASSLVGPPEGTQYF.

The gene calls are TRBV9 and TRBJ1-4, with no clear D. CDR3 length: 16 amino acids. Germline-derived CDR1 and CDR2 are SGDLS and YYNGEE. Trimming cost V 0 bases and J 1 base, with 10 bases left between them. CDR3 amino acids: CASSVGAVGTNEKLFF. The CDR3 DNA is TGTGCCAGCAGCGTAGGGGCGGTCGGAACTAATGAAAAACTGTTTTTT.

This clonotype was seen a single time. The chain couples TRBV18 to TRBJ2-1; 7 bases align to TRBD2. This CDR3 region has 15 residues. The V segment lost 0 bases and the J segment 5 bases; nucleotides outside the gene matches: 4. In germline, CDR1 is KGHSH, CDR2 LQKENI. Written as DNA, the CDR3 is TGTGCCAGCTCACCACCGGCTAGCGGAGACAATGAGCAGTTCTTC. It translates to CASSPPASGDNEQFF.

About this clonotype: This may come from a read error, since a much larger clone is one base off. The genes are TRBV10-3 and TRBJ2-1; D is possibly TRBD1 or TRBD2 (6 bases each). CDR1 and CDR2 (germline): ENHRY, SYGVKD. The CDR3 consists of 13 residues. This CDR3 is CAIKGVADNERFF. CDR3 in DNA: TGTGCCATCAAGGGGGTAGCGGACAATGAGCGGTTCTTC.

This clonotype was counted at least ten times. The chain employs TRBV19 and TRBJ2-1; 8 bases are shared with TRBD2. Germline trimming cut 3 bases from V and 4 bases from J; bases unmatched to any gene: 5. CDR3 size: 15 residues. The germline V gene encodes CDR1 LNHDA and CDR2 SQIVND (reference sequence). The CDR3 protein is CASSIPGLGYNEQFF. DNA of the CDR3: TGTGCCAGTAGTATTCCGGGACTAGGGTACAATGAGCAGTTCTTC. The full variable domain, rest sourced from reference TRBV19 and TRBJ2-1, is DGGITQSPKYLFRKEGQNVTLSCEQNLNHDAMYWYRQDPGQGLRLIYYSQIVNDFQKGDIAEGYSVSREKKESFPLTVTSAQKNPTAFYLCASSIPGLGYNEQFFGPGTRLTVL.

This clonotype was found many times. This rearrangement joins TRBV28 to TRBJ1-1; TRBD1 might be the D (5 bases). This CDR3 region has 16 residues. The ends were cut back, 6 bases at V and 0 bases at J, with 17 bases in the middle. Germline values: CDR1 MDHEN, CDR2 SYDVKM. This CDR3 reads CASSPISGRVNTEAFF. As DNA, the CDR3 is TGTGCCAGCAGCCCAATTTCGGGCAGGGTGAACACTGAAGCTTTCTTT.

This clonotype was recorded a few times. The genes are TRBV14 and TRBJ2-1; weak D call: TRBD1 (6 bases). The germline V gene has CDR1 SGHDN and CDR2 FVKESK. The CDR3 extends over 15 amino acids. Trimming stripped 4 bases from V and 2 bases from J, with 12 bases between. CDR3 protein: CASSRRGGTYNEQFF. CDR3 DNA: TGTGCCAGCAGCCGGCGAGGGGGAACCTACAATGAGCAGTTCTTC.

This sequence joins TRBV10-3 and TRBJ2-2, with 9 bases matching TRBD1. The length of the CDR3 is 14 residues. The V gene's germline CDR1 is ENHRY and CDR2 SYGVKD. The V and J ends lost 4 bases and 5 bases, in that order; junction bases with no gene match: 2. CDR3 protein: CAISAQGATGELFF. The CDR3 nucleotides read TGTGCCATCAGTGCACAGGGGGCTACCGGGGAGCTGTTTTTT.

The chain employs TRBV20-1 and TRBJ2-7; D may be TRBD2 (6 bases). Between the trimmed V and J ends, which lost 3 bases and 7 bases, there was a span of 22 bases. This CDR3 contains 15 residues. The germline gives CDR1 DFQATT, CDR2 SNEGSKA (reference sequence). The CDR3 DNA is TGCAGTGCTAGCGATCTCCGGGACGGGGCGGGGGAGCAGTACTTC. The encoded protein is CSASDLRDGAGEQYF.

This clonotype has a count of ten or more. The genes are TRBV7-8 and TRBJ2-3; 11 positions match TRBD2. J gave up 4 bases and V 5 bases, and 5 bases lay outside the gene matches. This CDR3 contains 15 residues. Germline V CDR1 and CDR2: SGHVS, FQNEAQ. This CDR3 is CASSPLAGAADTQYF. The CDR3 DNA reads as TGTGCCAGCAGCCCACTAGCGGGGGCCGCAGATACGCAGTATTTT.

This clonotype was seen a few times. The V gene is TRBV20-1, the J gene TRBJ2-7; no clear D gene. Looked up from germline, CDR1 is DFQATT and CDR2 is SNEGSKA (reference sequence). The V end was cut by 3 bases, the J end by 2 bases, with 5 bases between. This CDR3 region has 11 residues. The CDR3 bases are TGCAGTGCTAGTTCCACCTACGAGCAGTACTTC. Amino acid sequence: CSASSTYEQYF.

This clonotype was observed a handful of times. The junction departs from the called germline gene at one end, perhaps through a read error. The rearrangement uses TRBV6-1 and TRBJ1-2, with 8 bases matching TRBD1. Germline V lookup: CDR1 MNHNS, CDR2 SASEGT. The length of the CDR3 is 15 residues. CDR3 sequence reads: CAGSEGQGANYGYTF. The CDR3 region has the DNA TGTGCCGGCAGTGAGGGGCAGGGGGCCAACTATGGCTACACCTTC.